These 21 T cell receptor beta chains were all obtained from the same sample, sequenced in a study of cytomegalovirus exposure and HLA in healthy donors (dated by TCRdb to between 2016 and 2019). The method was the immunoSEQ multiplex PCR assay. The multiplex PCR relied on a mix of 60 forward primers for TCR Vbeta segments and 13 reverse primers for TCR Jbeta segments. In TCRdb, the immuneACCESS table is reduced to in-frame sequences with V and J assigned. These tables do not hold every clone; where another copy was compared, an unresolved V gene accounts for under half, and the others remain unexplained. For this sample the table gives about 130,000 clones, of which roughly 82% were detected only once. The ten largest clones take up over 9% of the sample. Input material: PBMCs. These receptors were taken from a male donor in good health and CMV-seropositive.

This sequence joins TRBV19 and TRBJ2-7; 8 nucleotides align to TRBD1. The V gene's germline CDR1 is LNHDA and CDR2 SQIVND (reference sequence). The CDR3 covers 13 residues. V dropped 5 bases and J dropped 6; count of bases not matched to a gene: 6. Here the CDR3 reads CASSPQTGGEQYF. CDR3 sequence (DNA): TGTGCCAGTAGTCCGCAAACAGGGGGCGAGCAGTACTTC. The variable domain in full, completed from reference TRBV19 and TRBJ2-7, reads DGGITQSPKYLFRKEGQNVTLSCEQNLNHDAMYWYRQDPGQGLRLIYYSQIVNDFQKGDIAEGYSVSREKKESFPLTVTSAQKNPTAFYLCASSPQTGGEQYFGPGTRLTVT.

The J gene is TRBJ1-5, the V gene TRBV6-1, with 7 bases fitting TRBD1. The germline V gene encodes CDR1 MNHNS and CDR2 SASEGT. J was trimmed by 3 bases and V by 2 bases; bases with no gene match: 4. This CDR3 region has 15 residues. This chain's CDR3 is CASSELGQSNQPQHF. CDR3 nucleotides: TGTGCCAGCAGTGAACTGGGACAGTCCAATCAGCCCCAGCATTTT.

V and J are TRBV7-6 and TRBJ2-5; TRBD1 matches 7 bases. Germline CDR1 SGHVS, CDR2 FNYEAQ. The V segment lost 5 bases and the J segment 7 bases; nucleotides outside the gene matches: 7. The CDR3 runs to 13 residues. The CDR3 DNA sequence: TGTGCCAGCAGCAAGGACAGGTTAGGGACCCAGTACTTC. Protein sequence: CASSKDRLGTQYF.

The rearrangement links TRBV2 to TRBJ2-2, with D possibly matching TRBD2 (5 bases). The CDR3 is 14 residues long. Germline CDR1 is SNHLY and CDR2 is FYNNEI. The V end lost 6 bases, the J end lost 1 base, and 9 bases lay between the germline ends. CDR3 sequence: CASRGLGNTGELFF. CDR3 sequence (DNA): TGTGCCAGCAGAGGACTGGGGAACACCGGGGAGCTGTTTTTT.

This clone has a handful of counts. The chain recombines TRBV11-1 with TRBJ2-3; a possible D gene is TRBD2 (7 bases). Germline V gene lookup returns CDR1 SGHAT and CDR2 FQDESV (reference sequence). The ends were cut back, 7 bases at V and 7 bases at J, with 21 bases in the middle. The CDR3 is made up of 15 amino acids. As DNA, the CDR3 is TGTGCCAGCACCCCCGGGGGCGGGAGAGGAAATACGCAGTATTTT. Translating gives CASTPGGGRGNTQYF.

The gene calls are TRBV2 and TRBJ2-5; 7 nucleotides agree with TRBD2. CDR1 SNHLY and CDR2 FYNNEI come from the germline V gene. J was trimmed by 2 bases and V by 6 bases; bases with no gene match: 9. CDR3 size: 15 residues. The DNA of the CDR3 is TGTGCCAGCAGCCGTGGGGGGGGTTTACAAGAGACCCAGTACTTC. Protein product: CASSRGGGLQETQYF. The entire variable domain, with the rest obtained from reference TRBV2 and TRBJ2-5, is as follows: EPEVTQTPSHQVTQMGQEVILRCVPISNHLYFYWYRQILGQKVEFLVSFYNNEISEKSEIFDDQFSVERPDGSNFTLKIRSTKLEDSAMYFCASSRGGGLQETQYFGPGTRLLVL.

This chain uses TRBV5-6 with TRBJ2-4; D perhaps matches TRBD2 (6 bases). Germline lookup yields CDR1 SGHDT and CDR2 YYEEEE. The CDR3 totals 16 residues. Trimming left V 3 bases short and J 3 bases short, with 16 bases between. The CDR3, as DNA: TGTGCCAGCAGCTGGCCCGCGGAGGAGGGCAAAAACATTCAGTACTTC. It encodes CASSWPAEEGKNIQYF.

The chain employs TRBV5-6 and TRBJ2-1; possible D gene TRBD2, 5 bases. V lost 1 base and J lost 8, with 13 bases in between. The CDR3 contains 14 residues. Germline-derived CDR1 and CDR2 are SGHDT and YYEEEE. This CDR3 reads CASSLPGNKDEQFF. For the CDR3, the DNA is TGTGCCAGCAGCTTGCCGGGAAACAAGGATGAGCAGTTCTTC.

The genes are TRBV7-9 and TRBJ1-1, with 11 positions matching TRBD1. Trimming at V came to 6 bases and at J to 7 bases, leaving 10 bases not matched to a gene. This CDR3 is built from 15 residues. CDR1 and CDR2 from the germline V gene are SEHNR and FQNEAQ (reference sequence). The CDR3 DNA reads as TGTGCCAGCAGTCTTAGCGGGACAGGGGGTTTTGAAGCTTTCTTT. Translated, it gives CASSLSGTGGFEAFF. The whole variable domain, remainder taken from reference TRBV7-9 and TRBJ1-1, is DTGVSQNPRHKITKRGQNVTFRCDPISEHNRLYWYRQTLGQGPEFLTYFQNEAQLEKSRLLSDRFSAERPKGSFSTLEIQRTEQGDSAMYLCASSLSGTGGFEAFFGQGTRLTVV.

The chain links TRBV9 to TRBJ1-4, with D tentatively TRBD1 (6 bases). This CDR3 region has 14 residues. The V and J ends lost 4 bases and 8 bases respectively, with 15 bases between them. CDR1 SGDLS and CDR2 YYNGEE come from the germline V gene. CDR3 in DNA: TGTGCCAGCAGCAGAGGGGGGGGTATGGAAAAACTGTTTTTT. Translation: CASSRGGGMEKLFF.

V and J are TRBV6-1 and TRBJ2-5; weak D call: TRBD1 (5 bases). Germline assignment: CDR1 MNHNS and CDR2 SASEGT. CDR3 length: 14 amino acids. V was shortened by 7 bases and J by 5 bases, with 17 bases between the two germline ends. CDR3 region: CASTHAWGDETQYF. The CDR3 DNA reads TGTGCCAGCACGCACGCATGGGGCGACGAGACCCAGTACTTC.

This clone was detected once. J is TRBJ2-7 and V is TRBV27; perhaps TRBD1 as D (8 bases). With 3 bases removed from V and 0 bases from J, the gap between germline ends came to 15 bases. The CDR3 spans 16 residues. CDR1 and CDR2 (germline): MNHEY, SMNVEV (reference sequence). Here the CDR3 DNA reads TGTGCCAGCAGTTTCAGCGGGACAGGACTCTCCTACGAGCAGTACTTC. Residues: CASSFSGTGLSYEQYF.

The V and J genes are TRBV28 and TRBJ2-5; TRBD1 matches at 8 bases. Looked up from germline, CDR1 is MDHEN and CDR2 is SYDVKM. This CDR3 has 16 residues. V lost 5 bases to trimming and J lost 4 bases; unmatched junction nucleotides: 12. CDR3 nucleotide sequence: TGTGCCAGCAGTCCTCGGACAGGGTGGGAGGCAGAGACCCAGTACTTC. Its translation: CASSPRTGWEAETQYF.

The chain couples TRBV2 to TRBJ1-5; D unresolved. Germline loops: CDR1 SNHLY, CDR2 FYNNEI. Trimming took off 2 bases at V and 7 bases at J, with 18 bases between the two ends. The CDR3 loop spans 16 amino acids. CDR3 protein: CASSELRSGYRQPQHF. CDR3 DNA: TGTGCCAGCAGTGAACTTAGGTCGGGTTATCGACAGCCCCAGCATTTT.

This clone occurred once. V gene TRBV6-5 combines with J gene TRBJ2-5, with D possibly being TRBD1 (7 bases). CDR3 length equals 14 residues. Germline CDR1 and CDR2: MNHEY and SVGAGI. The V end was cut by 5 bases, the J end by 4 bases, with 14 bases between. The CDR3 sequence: CASSTYQGGETQYF. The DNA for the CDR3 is TGTGCCAGCAGTACTTACCAGGGGGGAGAGACCCAGTACTTC.

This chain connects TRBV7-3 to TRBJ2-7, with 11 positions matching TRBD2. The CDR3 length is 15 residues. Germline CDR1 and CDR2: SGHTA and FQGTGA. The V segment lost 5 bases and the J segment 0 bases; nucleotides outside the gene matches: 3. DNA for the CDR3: TGTGCCAGCAGCACCGGGACTAGCGGCTCCTACGAGCAGTACTTC. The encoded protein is CASSTGTSGSYEQYF.

The CDR3 nucleotides read TGTGCCAGCAGCCCACGGGGATGGACGGCTACGCAGTATTTT. It is translated as CASSPRGWTATQYF. The chain carries TRBV2 and TRBJ2-3; D perhaps matches TRBD2 (5 bases). Germline values: CDR1 SNHLY, CDR2 FYNNEI. The CDR3 is 14 residues long. V was shortened by 6 bases and J by 8 bases, with 18 bases between the two germline ends.

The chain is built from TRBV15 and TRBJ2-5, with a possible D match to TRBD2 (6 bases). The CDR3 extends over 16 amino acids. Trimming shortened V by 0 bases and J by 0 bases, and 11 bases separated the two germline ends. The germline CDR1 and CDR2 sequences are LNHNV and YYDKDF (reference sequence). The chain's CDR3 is CATSRDGSANQETQYF. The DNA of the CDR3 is TGTGCCACCAGCAGAGACGGGAGTGCGAACCAAGAGACCCAGTACTTC.

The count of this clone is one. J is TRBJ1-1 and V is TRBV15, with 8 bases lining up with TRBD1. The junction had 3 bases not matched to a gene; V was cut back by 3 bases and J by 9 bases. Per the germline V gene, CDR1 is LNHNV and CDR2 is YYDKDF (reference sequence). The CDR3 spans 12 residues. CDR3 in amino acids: CATSRDRAQAFF. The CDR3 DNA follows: TGTGCCACCAGCAGGGACAGGGCACAAGCTTTCTTT. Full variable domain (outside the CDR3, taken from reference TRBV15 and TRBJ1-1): DAMVIQNPRYQVTQFGKPVTLSCSQTLNHNVMYWYQQKSSQAPKLLFHYYDKDFNNEADTPDNFQSRRPNTSFCFLDIRSPGLGDTAMYLCATSRDRAQAFFGQGTRLTVV.

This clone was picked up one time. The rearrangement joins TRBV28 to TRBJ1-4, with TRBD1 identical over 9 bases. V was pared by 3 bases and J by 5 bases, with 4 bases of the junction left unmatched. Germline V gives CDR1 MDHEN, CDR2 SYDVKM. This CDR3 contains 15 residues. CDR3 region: CASSLPGTGNEKLFF. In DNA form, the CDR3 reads TGTGCCAGCAGTTTGCCCGGGACAGGGAATGAAAAACTGTTTTTT. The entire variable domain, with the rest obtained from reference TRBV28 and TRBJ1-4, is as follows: DVKVTQSSRYLVKRTGEKVFLECVQDMDHENMFWYRQDPGLGLRLIYFSYDVKMKEKGDIPEGYSVSREKKERFSLILESASTNQTSMYLCASSLPGTGNEKLFFGSGTQLSVL.

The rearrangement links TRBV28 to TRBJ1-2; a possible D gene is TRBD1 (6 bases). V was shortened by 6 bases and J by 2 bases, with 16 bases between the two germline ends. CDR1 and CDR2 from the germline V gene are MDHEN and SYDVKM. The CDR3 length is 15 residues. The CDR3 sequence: CASRFGQYLNYGYTF. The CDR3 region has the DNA TGTGCCAGCAGATTTGGACAGTATCTCAACTATGGCTACACCTTC.